Below are 15 T cell receptor beta chains sequenced from a single sample in a study of human T cells and chemical hapten exposure. Each CDR3 protein gets one entry after TCRdb re-called the RACE reads with MiXCR. The sample carries 85,000 to 130,000 distinct CDR3 sequences, 12% recorded once. Described time point: pre-sensitization, week 0. Treatment noted: therapeutic diphenylcyclopropenone sensitization with weekly scalp DPC. This specimen was whole blood, taken in connection with sensitization to the hapten diphenylcyclopropenone (DPC). These receptors originate from a woman aged 50 to 65 with alopecia areata. Some clones in this sample may be carry-over from other donors' samples.

The chain has TRBV12-3 or TRBV12-4 and TRBJ1-5; a possible D gene is TRBD1 (5 bases). This CDR3 spans 13 amino acids. V gave up 6 bases and J gave up 6 bases, with 12 bases separating them. This chain's CDR3 is CASSLGVVQPQHF. CDR3 nucleotides: TGTGCCAGCAGCCTGGGGGTTGTTCAGCCCCAGCATTTT.

This sequence joins TRBV29-1 and TRBJ2-7; D gene uncertain. V lost 6 bases and J lost 6, with 18 bases in between. The germline gives CDR1 SQVTM, CDR2 ANQGSEA. This CDR3 region has 13 residues. The CDR3 loop is CSVGREVFGEQYF. In nucleotides, the CDR3 is TGCAGCGTGGGTAGGGAAGTCTTTGGCGAGCAGTACTTC.

V is TRBV28 and J is TRBJ2-7; perhaps TRBD2 as D (6 bases). The CDR3 covers 14 residues. V lost 8 bases and J 4 bases, leaving 18 bases between the germline ends. Germline CDR1 is MDHEN and CDR2 is SYDVKM. The CDR3 bases are TGTGCCAGCCTTTCGCGGGGCTCCCTTTACGAGCAGTACTTC. This codes for CASLSRGSLYEQYF.

The chain couples TRBV7-9 to TRBJ2-7; no clear D gene. Looked up from germline, CDR1 is SEHNR and CDR2 is FQNEAQ (reference sequence). There are 14 residues in the CDR3. The ends were cut back, 5 bases at V and 1 base at J, with 12 bases in the middle. Here the CDR3 reads CASSLDRLSYEQYF. The CDR3 coding sequence is TGTGCCAGCAGCCTAGACCGGCTTTCCTACGAGCAGTACTTC. Supplemented by reference TRBV7-9 and TRBJ2-7, the full variable domain reads DTGVSQNPRHKITKRGQNVTFRCDPISEHNRLYWYRQTLGQGPEFLTYFQNEAQLEKSRLLSDRFSAERPKGSFSTLEIQRTEQGDSAMYLCASSLDRLSYEQYFGPGTRLTVT.

This clonotype was seen more than once but under ten times. The V call is TRBV7-2, the J call TRBJ2-3, with a weak D call TRBD1 (5 bases). V lost 2 bases, J lost 0 bases, and 12 bases lay in between. This CDR3 has 16 residues. In germline, CDR1 is SGHTA, CDR2 FQGNSA. CDR3 loop: CASSLTRTRSTDTQYF. CDR3 DNA: TGTGCCAGCAGCTTAACTCGGACACGGAGCACAGATACGCAGTATTTT.

The J gene is TRBJ2-7, the V gene TRBV4-2, with D uncertain. Germline lookup yields CDR1 LGHNA and CDR2 YNFKEQ. CDR3 size: 13 residues. V lost 0 bases and J 6 bases, leaving 9 bases between the germline ends. The CDR3 loop is CASSQDLSVEQYF. CDR3 DNA: TGTGCCAGCAGCCAAGATCTTAGTGTCGAGCAGTACTTC.

This clonotype was seen more than once but under ten times. CDR3 sequence reads: CASSLGQVNSPLHF. The CDR3, as DNA: TGCGCCAGCAGCTTGGGACAGGTGAATTCACCCCTCCACTTT. The chain uses TRBV5-1 and TRBJ1-6, with D tentatively TRBD1 (6 bases). In germline, CDR1 is SGHRS, CDR2 YFSETQ. V gave up 0 bases and J gave up 7 bases, with 8 bases separating them. The CDR3 totals 14 residues.

This clonotype has at least ten counts. The chain combines TRBV18 with TRBJ1-5, with TRBD1 as a possible D gene (5 bases). CDR3 length: 13 residues. In germline, CDR1 is KGHSH, CDR2 LQKENI. Trimming took 6 bases from V and 3 from J, leaving 9 bases between them. DNA of the CDR3: TGTGCCAGCTCGCCAGGGAACAATCAGCCCCAGCATTTT. The encoded protein is CASSPGNNQPQHF.

This clonotype was counted only a few times. The rearrangement joins TRBV9 to TRBJ2-2; D gene ambiguous. Germline CDR1 is SGDLS and CDR2 is YYNGEE. This CDR3 has 15 residues. Trimming shortened V by 0 bases and J by 2 bases, and 8 bases separated the two germline ends. DNA of the CDR3: TGTGCCAGCAGCGTAGGACGGCGAAACACCGGGGAGCTGTTTTTT. This translates into CASSVGRRNTGELFF.

V usage is TRBV29-1 and J usage is TRBJ1-2; D perhaps matches TRBD1 (6 bases). CDR1 is SQVTM, CDR2 ANQGSEA, per germline. The CDR3 runs 12 residues. The V end lost 6 bases, the J end lost 8 bases, and 16 bases lay between the germline ends. CDR3 protein: CSVRGEFHGYTF. The CDR3 DNA reads TGCAGCGTGAGGGGGGAATTCCACGGCTACACCTTC.

The V and J genes are TRBV4-1 and TRBJ2-1, with 8 nucleotides matching TRBD1. The CDR3 has 14 amino acids. CDR1 is MGHRA, CDR2 YSYEKL, per germline. V gave up 1 base and J gave up 8 bases; unmatched junction bases: 4. The CDR3 loop reads CASSQVSQGDEQFF. CDR3 in DNA: TGCGCCAGCAGCCAAGTTTCACAGGGGGATGAGCAGTTCTTC.

This clonotype was found a few times. This sequence joins TRBV19 and TRBJ1-1; D is unresolved. V lost 4 bases to trimming and J lost 1 base, with 10 bases between them. Germline assignment: CDR1 LNHDA and CDR2 SQIVND (reference sequence). This CDR3 has 14 residues. The CDR3 DNA reads TGTGCCAGTAGTACTGGCCCGAAGAACACTGAAGCTTTCTTT. Translating it yields CASSTGPKNTEAFF. Variable domain in full (rest from reference TRBV19 and TRBJ1-1): DGGITQSPKYLFRKEGQNVTLSCEQNLNHDAMYWYRQDPGQGLRLIYYSQIVNDFQKGDIAEGYSVSREKKESFPLTVTSAQKNPTAFYLCASSTGPKNTEAFFGQGTRLTVV.

The gene calls are TRBV29-1 and TRBJ1-1, with a weak D call TRBD1 (6 bases). This CDR3 is built from 13 residues. V lost 5 bases and J lost 2, with 12 bases in between. Germline V lookup: CDR1 SQVTM, CDR2 ANQGSEA. In DNA form, the CDR3 reads TGCAGCGTTTCAGTACAGGGAAACACTGAAGCTTTCTTT. This encodes CSVSVQGNTEAFF.

This clonotype has a count of ten or more. The V and J genes are TRBV18 and TRBJ1-1; possibly TRBD1 for D (6 bases). V lost 3 bases and J lost 2, with 13 bases in between. The CDR3 length is 15 residues. Germline CDR1 reads KGHSH; CDR2 reads LQKENI. The CDR3: CASSPMTGPNTEAFF. CDR3 DNA sequence: TGTGCCAGCTCACCTATGACAGGTCCAAACACTGAAGCTTTCTTT.

This clonotype was counted only a few times. The rearrangement joins TRBV27 to TRBJ2-3; D is unresolved. The CDR3 is 14 amino acids. V shed 6 bases and J shed 6 bases, with 16 bases lying between them. From germline, CDR1 is MNHEY and CDR2 SMNVEV (reference sequence). CDR3 DNA: TGTGCCAGCAGGCGAGTGGGTTACGAGGATACGCAGTATTTT. Translated: CASRRVGYEDTQYF.